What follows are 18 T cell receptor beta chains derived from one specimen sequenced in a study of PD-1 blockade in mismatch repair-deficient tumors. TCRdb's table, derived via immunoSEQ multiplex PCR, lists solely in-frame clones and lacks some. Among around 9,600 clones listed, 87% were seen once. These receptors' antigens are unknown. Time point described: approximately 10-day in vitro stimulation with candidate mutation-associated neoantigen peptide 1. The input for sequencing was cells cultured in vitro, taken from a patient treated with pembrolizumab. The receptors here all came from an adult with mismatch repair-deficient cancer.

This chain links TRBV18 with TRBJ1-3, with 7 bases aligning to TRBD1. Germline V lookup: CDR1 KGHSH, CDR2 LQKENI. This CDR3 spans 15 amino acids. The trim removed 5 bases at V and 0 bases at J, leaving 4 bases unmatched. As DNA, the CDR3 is TGTGCCAGCTCAGGGGGACAGACCTCTGGAAACACCATATATTTT. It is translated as CASSGGQTSGNTIYF.

CDR3 in DNA: TGTGCCAGCAGCGTAGCTGGGTACAGCCCTGAAGCTTTCTTT. It encodes CASSVAGYSPEAFF. V gene TRBV9 combines with J gene TRBJ1-1, with D unclear. V lost 0 bases and J lost 6, with 12 bases in between. Germline V lookup: CDR1 SGDLS, CDR2 YYNGEE. This CDR3 has 14 amino acids.

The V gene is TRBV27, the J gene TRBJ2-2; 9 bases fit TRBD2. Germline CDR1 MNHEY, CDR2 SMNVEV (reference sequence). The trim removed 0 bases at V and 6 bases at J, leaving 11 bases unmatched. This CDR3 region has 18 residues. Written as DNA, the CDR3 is TGTGCCAGCAGTTTATCTAGCGGGAGCCCCAGAGGGGCCGGGGAGCTGTTTTTT. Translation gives CASSLSSGSPRGAGELFF.

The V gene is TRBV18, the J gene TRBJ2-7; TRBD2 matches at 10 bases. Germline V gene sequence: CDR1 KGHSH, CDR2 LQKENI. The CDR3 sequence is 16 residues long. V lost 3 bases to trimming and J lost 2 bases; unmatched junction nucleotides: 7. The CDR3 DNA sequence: TGTGCCAGCTCACCGAAACTAGCGGGGAGGACCTACGAGCAGTACTTC. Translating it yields CASSPKLAGRTYEQYF.

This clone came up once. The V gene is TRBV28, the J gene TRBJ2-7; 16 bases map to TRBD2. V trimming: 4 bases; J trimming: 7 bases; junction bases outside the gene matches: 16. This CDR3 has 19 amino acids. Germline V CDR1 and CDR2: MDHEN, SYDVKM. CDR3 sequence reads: CASSSPDFHPGLAGGEQYF. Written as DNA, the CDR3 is TGTGCCAGCAGTTCCCCAGACTTCCACCCGGGACTAGCGGGAGGGGAGCAGTACTTC.

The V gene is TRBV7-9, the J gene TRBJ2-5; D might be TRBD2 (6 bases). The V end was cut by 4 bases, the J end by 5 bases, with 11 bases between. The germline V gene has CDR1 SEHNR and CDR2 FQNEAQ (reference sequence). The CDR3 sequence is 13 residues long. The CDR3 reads CASSWTTGETQYF. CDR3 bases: TGTGCCAGCAGCTGGACTACCGGGGAGACCCAGTACTTC.

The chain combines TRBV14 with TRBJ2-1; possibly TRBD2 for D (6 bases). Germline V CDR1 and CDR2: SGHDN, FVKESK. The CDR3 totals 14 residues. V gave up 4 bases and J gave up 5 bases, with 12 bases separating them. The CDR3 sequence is CASSRDSRNNEQFF. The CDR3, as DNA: TGTGCCAGCAGCCGGGACTCTAGGAACAATGAGCAGTTCTTC. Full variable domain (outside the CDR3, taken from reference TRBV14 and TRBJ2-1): EAGVTQFPSHSVIEKGQTVTLRCDPISGHDNLYWYRRVMGKEIKFLLHFVKESKQDESGMPNNRFLAERTGGTYSTLKVQPAELEDSGVYFCASSRDSRNNEQFFGPGTRLTVL.

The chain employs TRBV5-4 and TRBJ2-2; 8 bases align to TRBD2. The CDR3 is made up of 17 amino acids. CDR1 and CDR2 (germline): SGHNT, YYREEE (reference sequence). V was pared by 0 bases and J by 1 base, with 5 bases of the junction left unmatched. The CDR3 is CASSLGPSGRNTGELFF. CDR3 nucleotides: TGTGCCAGCAGCTTGGGTCCTAGCGGGCGGAACACCGGGGAGCTGTTTTTT.

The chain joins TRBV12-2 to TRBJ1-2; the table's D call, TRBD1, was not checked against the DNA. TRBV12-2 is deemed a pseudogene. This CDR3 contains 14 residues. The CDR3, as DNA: TGTGCAAGTCGCTTACGACAGGGGAGGTGCGGCTACACCTTC. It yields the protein CASRLRQGRCGYTF.

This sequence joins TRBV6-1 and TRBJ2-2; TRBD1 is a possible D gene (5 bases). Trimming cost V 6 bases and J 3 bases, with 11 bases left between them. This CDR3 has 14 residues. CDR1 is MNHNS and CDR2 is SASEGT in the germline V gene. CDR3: CASRSSRDTGELFF. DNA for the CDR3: TGTGCCAGCAGATCATCCAGGGACACCGGGGAGCTGTTTTTT.

This CDR3 is CASSYSRRGADYGYTF. CDR3 DNA sequence: TGTGCCAGCAGTTACTCGCGAAGGGGCGCGGACTATGGCTACACCTTC. The chain links TRBV6-6 to TRBJ1-2, with D maybe TRBD1 (5 bases). V lost 0 bases and J lost 3, with 14 bases in between. The CDR3 sequence is 16 residues long. The germline gives CDR1 MNHNY, CDR2 SVGAGI (reference sequence).

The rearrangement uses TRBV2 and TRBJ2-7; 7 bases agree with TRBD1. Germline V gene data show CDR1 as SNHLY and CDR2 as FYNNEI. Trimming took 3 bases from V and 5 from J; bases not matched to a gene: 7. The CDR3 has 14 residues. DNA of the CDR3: TGTGCCAGCAGTGAGGGGGACAGATGGCACGAGCAGTACTTC. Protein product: CASSEGDRWHEQYF.

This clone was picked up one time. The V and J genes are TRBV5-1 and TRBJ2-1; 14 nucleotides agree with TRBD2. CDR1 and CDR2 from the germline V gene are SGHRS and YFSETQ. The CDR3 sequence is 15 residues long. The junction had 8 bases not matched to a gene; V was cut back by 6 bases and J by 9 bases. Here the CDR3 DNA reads TGCGCCAGCACCATGGGACTAGCGGGGGCCTCTGAGCAGTTCTTC. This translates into CASTMGLAGASEQFF.

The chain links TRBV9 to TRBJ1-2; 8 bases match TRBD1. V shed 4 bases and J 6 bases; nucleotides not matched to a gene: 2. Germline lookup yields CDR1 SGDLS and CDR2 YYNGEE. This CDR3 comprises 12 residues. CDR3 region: CASSTTGDGYTF. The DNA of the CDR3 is TGTGCCAGCAGCACGACAGGGGATGGCTACACCTTC.

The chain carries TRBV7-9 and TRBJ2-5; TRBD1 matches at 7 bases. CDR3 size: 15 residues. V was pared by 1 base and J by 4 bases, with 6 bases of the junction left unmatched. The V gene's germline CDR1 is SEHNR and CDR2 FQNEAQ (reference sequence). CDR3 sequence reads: CASSLDNRGAETQYF. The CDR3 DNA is TGTGCCAGCAGCTTAGATAACAGGGGAGCAGAGACCCAGTACTTC.

The CDR3 loop reads CASSLPGASEQYF. In DNA form, the CDR3 reads TGTGCCAGCAGTTTACCGGGAGCAAGCGAGCAGTACTTC. The chain uses TRBV28 and TRBJ2-7, with D possibly matching TRBD2 (6 bases). CDR1 and CDR2 from the germline V gene are MDHEN and SYDVKM. Trimming removed 2 bases at V and 6 bases at J, with 11 bases between. This CDR3 comprises 13 residues.

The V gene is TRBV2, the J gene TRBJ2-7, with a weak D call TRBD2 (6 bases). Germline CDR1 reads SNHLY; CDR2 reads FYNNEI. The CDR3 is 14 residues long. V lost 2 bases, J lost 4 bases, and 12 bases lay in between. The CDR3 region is CASSERGGRYEQYF. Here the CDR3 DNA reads TGTGCCAGCAGTGAACGTGGAGGGCGGTACGAGCAGTACTTC.

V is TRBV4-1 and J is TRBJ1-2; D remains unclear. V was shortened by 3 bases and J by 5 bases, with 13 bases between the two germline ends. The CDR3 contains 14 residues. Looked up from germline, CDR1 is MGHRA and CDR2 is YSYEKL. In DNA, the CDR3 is TGCGCCAGCAGCCACGATAGCCAGGTGTATGGCTACACCTTC. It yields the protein CASSHDSQVYGYTF.